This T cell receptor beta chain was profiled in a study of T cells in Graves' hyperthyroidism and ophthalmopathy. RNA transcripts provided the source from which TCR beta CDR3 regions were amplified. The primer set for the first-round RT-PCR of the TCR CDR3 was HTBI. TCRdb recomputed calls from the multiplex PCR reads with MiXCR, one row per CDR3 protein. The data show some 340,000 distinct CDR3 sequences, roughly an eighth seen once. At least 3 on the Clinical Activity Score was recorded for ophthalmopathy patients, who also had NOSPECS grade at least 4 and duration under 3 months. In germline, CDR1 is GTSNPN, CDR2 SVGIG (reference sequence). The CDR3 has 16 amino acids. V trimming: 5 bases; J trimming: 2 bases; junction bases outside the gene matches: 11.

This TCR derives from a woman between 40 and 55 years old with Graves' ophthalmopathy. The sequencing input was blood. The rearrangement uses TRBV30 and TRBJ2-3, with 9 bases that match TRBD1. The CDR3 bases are TGTGCCTGGCAGACCCTAGGACAGGGGCCCACAGATACGCAGTATTTT. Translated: CAWQTLGQGPTDTQYF.